This T cell receptor beta chain stems from a study of ipilimumab plus nivolumab after autologous stem cell transplantation. Here immunoSEQ multiplex PCR was the method, and the copy in TCRdb shows in-frame clones only, minus some. Counted here are tens of thousands of clones, about 83% occurring once; the ten biggest clones make up 2% to 2.5%. The CDR3 is 14 residues long. CDR1 SNHLY and CDR2 FYNNEI come from the germline V gene. V lost 4 bases to trimming and J lost 1 base, with 10 bases between them. The material sequenced was PBMCs, taken in a trial of ipilimumab plus nivolumab as post-transplant consolidation. The clonotype was recovered from a male donor with diffuse large B-cell lymphoma. The chain uses TRBV2 and TRBJ1-1; D not certain. CDR3 nucleotide sequence: TGTGCCAGCAGTGGTCCCCAGAGGAACACTGAAGCTTTCTTT. It specifies CASSGPQRNTEAFF.